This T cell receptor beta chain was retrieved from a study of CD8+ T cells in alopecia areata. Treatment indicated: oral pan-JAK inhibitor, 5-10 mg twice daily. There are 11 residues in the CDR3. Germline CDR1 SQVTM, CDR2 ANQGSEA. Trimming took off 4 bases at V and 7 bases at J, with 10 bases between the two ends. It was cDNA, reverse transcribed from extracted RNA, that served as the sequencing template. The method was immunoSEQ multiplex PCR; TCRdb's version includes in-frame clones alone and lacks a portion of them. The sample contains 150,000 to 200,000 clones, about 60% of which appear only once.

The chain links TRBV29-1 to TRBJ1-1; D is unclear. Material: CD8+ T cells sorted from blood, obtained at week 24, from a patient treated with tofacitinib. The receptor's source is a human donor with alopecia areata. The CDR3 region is CSVARDGEAFF. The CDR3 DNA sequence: TGCAGCGTTGCCCGCGACGGTGAAGCTTTCTTT.